The 19 T cell receptor beta chains below were found in one sample sequenced in a study of PD-1 blockade in mismatch repair-deficient tumors. The table came from immunoSEQ multiplex PCR; TCRdb's copy has only in-frame clones and leaves some out. The data show about 120,000 clones, roughly 90% seen once. Sequenced here: peripheral blood, sampled approximately 71 weeks after starting pembrolizumab. These receptors all stem from an adult with mismatch repair-deficient cancer.

This rearrangement joins TRBV14 to TRBJ1-2; 7 bases fit TRBD1. The CDR3 is 14 amino acids. J lost 4 bases, V lost 5 bases, and 7 bases had no gene match. In germline, CDR1 is SGHDN, CDR2 FVKESK. CDR3 DNA: TGTGCCAGCAGCACCAGACAGGGAGGCTATGGCTACACCTTC. Translating it yields CASSTRQGGYGYTF.

CDR3 coding DNA: TGTGCCAGCAGCTTAGGAGGTCCCTCGAGGGAGCAGTACTTC. This sequence encodes CASSLGGPSREQYF. The chain combines TRBV13 with TRBJ2-7; D is ambiguous. The CDR3 sequence is 14 residues long. The V end was cut by 0 bases, the J end by 7 bases, with 13 bases between. Germline V CDR1 and CDR2: PRHDT, FYEKMQ (reference sequence). The whole variable domain, remainder taken from reference TRBV13 and TRBJ2-7, is AAGVIQSPRHLIKEKRETATLKCYPIPRHDTVYWYQQGPGQDPQFLISFYEKMQSDKGSIPDRFSAQQFSDYHSELNMSSLELGDSALYFCASSLGGPSREQYFGPGTRLTVT.

V and J are TRBV4-1 and TRBJ2-7, with D perhaps TRBD1 or TRBD2 (5 bases each). This CDR3 has 15 amino acids. Trimming removed 0 bases from V and 2 bases from J, with 11 bases in between. Per the germline V gene, CDR1 is MGHRA and CDR2 is YSYEKL. The CDR3 nucleotides read TGCGCCAGCAGCCAAGAATGGGGGAATCCCTACGAGCAGTACTTC. This codes for CASSQEWGNPYEQYF.

This chain uses TRBV5-1 with TRBJ2-7, with 7 bases lining up with TRBD1. CDR3 length equals 14 residues. The V gene's germline CDR1 is SGHRS and CDR2 YFSETQ. The V gene end was trimmed by 4 bases and the J gene end by 1 base; junction bases not matched to a gene: 5. The CDR3 protein is CASSLGTASYEQYF. The CDR3 region has the DNA TGCGCCAGCAGCCTCGGGACAGCTTCCTACGAGCAGTACTTC. The full variable domain, rest sourced from reference TRBV5-1 and TRBJ2-7, is KAGVTQTPRYLIKTRGQQVTLSCSPISGHRSVSWYQQTPGQGLQFLFEYFSETQRNKGNFPGRFSGRQFSNSRSEMNVSTLELGDSALYLCASSLGTASYEQYFGPGTRLTVT.

This clone came up once. The chain has TRBV27 and TRBJ2-7, with D tentatively TRBD2 (5 bases). CDR1 MNHEY and CDR2 SMNVEV come from the germline V gene (reference sequence). The CDR3 loop spans 15 amino acids. V was trimmed by 5 bases and J by 3 bases, leaving 17 bases between them. The CDR3 sequence is CASSLFVGERYEQYF. In nucleotides, the CDR3 is TGTGCCAGCAGTCTGTTCGTCGGGGAGCGCTACGAGCAGTACTTC.

This sequence joins TRBV19 and TRBJ2-4; 8 nucleotides agree with TRBD1. With V trimmed by 6 bases and J by 0 bases, 4 bases remained unmatched. CDR1 is LNHDA and CDR2 is SQIVND in the germline V gene (reference sequence). The CDR3 is 15 residues long. CDR3 amino acids: CASSGQGQAKNIQYF. CDR3 nucleotides: TGTGCCAGTAGCGGACAGGGACAAGCCAAAAACATTCAGTACTTC.

The chain recombines TRBV27 with TRBJ2-2; D remains unclear. The ends were cut back, 1 base at V and 3 bases at J, with 0 bases in the middle. CDR1 is MNHEY and CDR2 is SMNVEV in the germline V gene (reference sequence). The CDR3 spans 12 residues. CDR3 DNA: TGTGCCAGCAGTTTATACACCGGGGAGCTGTTTTTT. Amino acid sequence: CASSLYTGELFF.

J is TRBJ2-1 and V is TRBV29-1; TRBD2 agrees at 9 bases. Germline CDR1 SQVTM, CDR2 ANQGSEA. This CDR3 is built from 16 residues. The V segment lost 2 bases and the J segment 4 bases; nucleotides outside the gene matches: 9. The CDR3 protein is CSVERGLAGLYNEQFF. The CDR3 DNA sequence: TGCAGCGTTGAAAGGGGGCTAGCGGGACTTTACAATGAGCAGTTCTTC.

This clone was counted once. The CDR3 sequence is CASSPRGKVTGELFF. The CDR3, as DNA: TGCGCCAGCAGTCCTAGGGGGAAGGTCACCGGGGAGCTGTTTTTT. The rearrangement uses TRBV4-1 and TRBJ2-2; perhaps TRBD1 as D (6 bases). V was shortened by 6 bases and J by 4 bases, with 15 bases between the two germline ends. Germline assignment: CDR1 MGHRA and CDR2 YSYEKL. CDR3 length: 15 residues.

This chain joins TRBV7-8 and TRBJ2-1; D gene unclear. The CDR3 sequence is 16 residues long. Trimming pared 2 bases from V and 0 bases from J, leaving 11 bases between. The germline CDR1 and CDR2 sequences are SGHVS and FQNEAQ. The CDR3: CASSLFRVSSYNEQFF. CDR3 sequence (DNA): TGTGCCAGCAGCTTATTCCGGGTTAGCTCCTACAATGAGCAGTTCTTC.

The V call is TRBV19, the J call TRBJ2-7, with TRBD1 matching over 7 bases. With 4 bases clipped from V and 2 bases from J, the junction kept 5 bases outside the gene matches. The CDR3 totals 14 residues. Germline assignment: CDR1 LNHDA and CDR2 SQIVND (reference sequence). This chain's CDR3 is CASSTIGTAYEQYF. CDR3 nucleotides: TGTGCCAGTAGTACAATTGGGACAGCCTACGAGCAGTACTTC.

V gene TRBV5-4 combines with J gene TRBJ1-2; weak D call: TRBD1 (6 bases). V gave up 4 bases and J gave up 1 base, with 11 bases separating them. Looked up from germline, CDR1 is SGHNT and CDR2 is YYREEE (reference sequence). The CDR3 runs 14 residues. CDR3 in DNA: TGTGCCAGCAGCCCGGGACAACGTAACTATGGCTACACCTTC. It specifies CASSPGQRNYGYTF.

On this clone: The sample has other DNA sequences that encode this CDR3 too. The CDR3 protein is CASSFGQLYEQYF. In DNA form, the CDR3 reads TGTGCCAGCAGCTTTGGACAGCTCTACGAGCAGTACTTC. The J gene is TRBJ2-7, the V gene TRBV7-2, with D tentatively TRBD1 (6 bases). Trimming cost V 3 bases and J 3 bases, with 9 bases left between them. This CDR3 is built from 13 residues. Germline V gene lookup returns CDR1 SGHTA and CDR2 FQGNSA.

V and J are TRBV4-1 and TRBJ2-1; TRBD2 agrees at 8 bases. The CDR3 has 17 amino acids. Germline CDR1 is MGHRA and CDR2 is YSYEKL. J was trimmed by 4 bases and V by 0 bases; bases with no gene match: 8. The CDR3, as DNA: TGCGCCAGCAGCCAAGAAAGGGAGAGCGGGAGTTACAATGAGCAGTTCTTC. Protein sequence: CASSQERESGSYNEQFF.

This clone has a single count. V gene TRBV7-8 combines with J gene TRBJ2-7, with TRBD1 as a possible D gene (6 bases). The V gene's germline CDR1 is SGHVS and CDR2 FQNEAQ. Trimming shortened V by 5 bases and J by 6 bases, and 20 bases separated the two germline ends. The length of the CDR3 is 15 residues. The CDR3 nucleotides read TGTGCCAGCAGCCAACTACAGGGTTTCGTTCTCGAGCAGTACTTC. Amino acids: CASSQLQGFVLEQYF.

The rearrangement links TRBV5-8 to TRBJ1-1, with D unresolved. Germline CDR1 reads SGHTS; CDR2 reads YDEGEE. V gave up 6 bases and J gave up 0 bases, with 9 bases separating them. The CDR3 extends over 13 amino acids. CDR3 in amino acids: CASTWTVNTEAFF. CDR3 in DNA: TGTGCCAGCACTTGGACGGTGAACACTGAAGCTTTCTTT.

The chain links TRBV19 to TRBJ1-2; no clear D gene. This CDR3 region has 18 residues. V was pared by 7 bases and J by 3 bases, with 27 bases between. Germline values: CDR1 LNHDA, CDR2 SQIVND (reference sequence). In DNA, the CDR3 is TGTGCCAGTACGGCCTCAAGGTCGTTCTTCTCCCCATACTATGGCTACACCTTC. Translated: CASTASRSFFSPYYGYTF.

J is TRBJ2-1 and V is TRBV6-5; no clear D gene. V was shortened by 0 bases and J by 7 bases, with 7 bases between the two germline ends. The CDR3 has 13 amino acids. CDR1 MNHEY and CDR2 SVGAGI come from the germline V gene. The CDR3 coding sequence is TGTGCCAGCAGTTACTCGAGCAGAAATGAGCAGTTCTTC. This encodes CASSYSSRNEQFF.

V usage is TRBV4-1 and J usage is TRBJ2-2; D possibly matches TRBD1 or TRBD2 (5 bases each). CDR1 is MGHRA, CDR2 YSYEKL, per germline. The V end lost 4 bases, the J end lost 0 bases, and 9 bases lay between the germline ends. The CDR3 covers 15 residues. DNA for the CDR3: TGCGCCAGCAGCCGGGGACCTTCGAACACCGGGGAGCTGTTTTTT. The encoded protein is CASSRGPSNTGELFF.